Listed below are T cell receptor beta chains from one sample, sequenced in a study of T cells in tumors after PD-1 blockade. The method was immunoSEQ multiplex PCR; TCRdb's version includes in-frame clones alone and lacks a portion of them. The profile covers 50,000 or so clones, with 60% to 80% appearing a single time and over 15% taken by the ten largest. The sample in question was PBMCs, obtained before anti-PD-1 treatment. These receptors came from a human donor with basal cell carcinoma. The CDR3 runs from the conserved cysteine through the conserved F or W. Fields, in order: CDR3 DNA, CDR3 protein, V gene, clone size, D gene, J gene. A D gene is named only where the DNA matches it firmly. Some rows have no size entry. The others give once, few or many, or a class for an expanded clone.

TGTGCCAGCAGGGAAAGCGGGAGTTTCGGGGAGCTGTTTTTT | CASRESGSFGELFF | TRBV28 | NA | TRBD2 | TRBJ2-2
TGTGCCAGCAGCTTTAGCCGGGGCCCGGGGACCCAGTACTTC | CASSFSRGPGTQYF | TRBV7-2 | NA | NA | TRBJ2-5
TGTGCCAGCAGCCAAGACAGTCCCGGGGAGCTGTTTTTT | CASSQDSPGELFF | TRBV14 | NA | NA | TRBJ2-2
TGTGCCAGCAGCAGAAACAGTGGGGGTATAGATACGCAGTATTTT | CASSRNSGGIDTQYF | TRBV3-1/TRBV3-2 | NA | NA | TRBJ2-3
TGTGCCAGCAGCTTGGGGGGGGGACAGGTCCCCTTCTATGGCTACACCTTC | CASSLGGGQVPFYGYTF | TRBV5-4 | NA | TRBD1 | TRBJ1-2
TGTGCCAGTAGTATGTCTACTTCAGGGGATACGCAGTATTTT | CASSMSTSGDTQYF | TRBV19 | once | NA | TRBJ2-3
TGTGCCAGCAGCCTTGGGCGGACTAATGAAAAACTGTTTTTT | CASSLGRTNEKLFF | TRBV7-9 | NA | NA | TRBJ1-4
TGTGCCAGCAGCTTTGAGGGGGTCGGGACTGAAGCTTTCTTT | CASSFEGVGTEAFF | TRBV7-9 | many | NA | TRBJ1-1
TGCGCCAGCAGCTTGGTTATCTCTGGGGCCAACGTCCTGACTTTC | CASSLVISGANVLTF | TRBV5-1 | once | NA | TRBJ2-6
TGTGCCAGCACGTCGGGGGGCGCAAGGAGAGAGACCCAGTACTTC | CASTSGGARRETQYF | TRBV9 | NA | NA | TRBJ2-5
TGCGCCAGCAGCCAAGAAAAAGGGCCGTGGGACAGGAGAAGCTATGGCTACACCTTC | CASSQEKGPWDRRSYGYTF | TRBV4-1 | few | TRBD1 | TRBJ1-2
TGTGCCAGCAGTTCCCTGGGAAGTTACACAGATACGCAGTATTTT | CASSSLGSYTDTQYF | TRBV28 | once | NA | TRBJ2-3
TGTGCCAGCAGTTCCCGGGGACTAGGGTTAACCTACGAGCAGTACTTC | CASSSRGLGLTYEQYF | TRBV6-6 | NA | TRBD2 | TRBJ2-7
TGTGCCAGCAGCTTTGAGGGGGGGAACTATGGCTACACCTTC | CASSFEGGNYGYTF | TRBV5-4 | NA | NA | TRBJ1-2